Presented here are 5 T cell receptor beta chains from one specimen sequenced in a study of Graves' ophthalmopathy and Graves' hyperthyroidism. RNA served as the template for amplifying TCR beta CDR3 regions. HTBI primers primed a first-round RT-PCR, and a second-round multiplex PCR followed. TCRdb re-analysed the multiplex PCR reads in MiXCR, keeping a single row per CDR3 protein. The sample lists roughly 350,000 distinct CDR3 sequences, about 15% occurring once. The sequenced sample consisted of peripheral blood. The receptors stem from an adult woman with stable Graves' hyperthyroidism.

The V and J genes are TRBV9 and TRBJ2-2; 8 positions match TRBD2. V was clipped by 2 bases and J by 7 bases; unmatched bases: 7. The CDR3 is made up of 15 amino acids. Germline-derived CDR1 and CDR2 are SGDLS and YYNGEE. CDR3 region: CASSVSGSIIGELFF. In nucleotides, the CDR3 is TGTGCCAGCAGCGTGAGCGGGAGTATCATCGGGGAGCTGTTTTTT.

At least ten counts were recorded for this clonotype. V gene TRBV19 combines with J gene TRBJ1-1; no clear D gene. The germline V gene has CDR1 LNHDA and CDR2 SQIVND (reference sequence). CDR3 size: 14 residues. V shed 5 bases and J shed 4 bases, with 14 bases lying between them. The CDR3 DNA reads as TGTGCCAGTAGTTTTAGAAGAGGGAGCACTGAAGCTTTCTTT. Protein product: CASSFRRGSTEAFF. Combining the CDR3 with reference TRBV19 and TRBJ1-1 gives the whole variable domain DGGITQSPKYLFRKEGQNVTLSCEQNLNHDAMYWYRQDPGQGLRLIYYSQIVNDFQKGDIAEGYSVSREKKESFPLTVTSAQKNPTAFYLCASSFRRGSTEAFFGQGTRLTVV.

This clonotype was counted ten times or more. V usage is TRBV27 and J usage is TRBJ2-3; 7 bases fit TRBD2. Unmatched junction bases numbered 13, after V lost 4 bases and J lost 6 bases. Germline-derived CDR1 and CDR2 are MNHEY and SMNVEV (reference sequence). This CDR3 is 16 amino acids long. CDR3 region: CASSSRLAGESDTQYF. DNA of the CDR3: TGTGCCAGCAGTTCGAGACTAGCAGGAGAGTCGGATACGCAGTATTTT.

Only a few counts were recorded for this clonotype. The chain uses TRBV20-1 and TRBJ1-1, with 11 bases matching TRBD1. Unmatched junction bases numbered 5, after V lost 5 bases and J lost 6 bases. The CDR3 spans 13 residues. Germline V CDR1 and CDR2: DFQATT, SNEGSKA (reference sequence). CDR3 residues: CSAGQGALSEAFF. CDR3 bases: TGCAGTGCTGGACAGGGGGCGCTTTCTGAAGCTTTCTTT.

This clonotype was found a few times. A junction end diverges from the germline sequence, so it may reflect a read error. The rearrangement links TRBV28 to TRBJ2-4, with TRBD2 as a possible D gene (5 bases). Germline CDR1 MDHEN, CDR2 SYDVKM. The length of the CDR3 is 22 residues. The DNA of the CDR3 is TGTGCCAGTCGCGGCTTTCTAGGACCGAGGAGGCGAGGAGACGCGGCCAAAAACATTAAGTACTTC. Its protein is CASRGFLGPRRRGDAAKNIKYF. Full variable domain (rest looked up from reference TRBV28 and TRBJ2-4): DVKVTQSSRYLVKRTGEKVFLECVQDMDHENMFWYRQDPGLGLRLIYFSYDVKMKEKGDIPEGYSVSREKKERFSLILESASTNQTSMYLCASRGFLGPRRRGDAAKNIKYFGAGTRLSVL.